Shown below are 32 T cell receptor beta chains from a single sample sequenced in a study of regulatory T cells in long-lasting Graves disease. Assembly of TCR beta libraries relied on iRepertoire HTBI primers together with Arm-PCR of CDR3 regions. TCRdb re-derived calls from the multiplex PCR reads in MiXCR, one entry per CDR3 protein. The table has around 400,000 distinct CDR3 sequences, 12% seen once. The time point was: newly diagnosed GD, antithyroid drugs for less than 3 months. Extracted RNA from PBMCs served as the source of the TCR library. This sample also belongs to another study, concerning T cells in Graves' hyperthyroidism and ophthalmopathy.

The sample in question was peripheral blood mononuclear cells (PBMCs), obtained at new diagnosis, from a patient treated with antithyroid drugs. The receptors derive from a woman under 30 with Graves disease.

This clonotype was detected many times. The chain employs TRBV3-1 and TRBJ2-1; 13 nucleotides line up with TRBD2. Germline CDR1 LGHDT, CDR2 YNNKEL (reference sequence). Trimming cost V 8 bases and J 1 base; bases outside gene matches: 20. The CDR3 runs to 21 residues. CDR3 in DNA: TGTGCCAGCTGTTTAGGACTAGCGGGGGCCTCTAGAGAGTTGTCCTACAATGAGCAGTTCTTC. Translating gives CASCLGLAGASRELSYNEQFF.

The sample holds many counts of this clonotype. The chain recombines TRBV29-1 with TRBJ2-5, with 7 bases aligning to TRBD2. This CDR3 comprises 16 residues. V lost 3 bases and J lost 4; bases outside the gene matches: 14. Germline lookup yields CDR1 SQVTM and CDR2 ANQGSEA. CDR3 coding DNA: TGCAGCGTTGATTGGTATCAAGCGGGGTTCCTAGAGACCCAGTACTTC. As protein: CSVDWYQAGFLETQYF.

This clonotype was observed many times. The rearrangement uses TRBV5-4 and TRBJ1-1; 10 nucleotides line up with TRBD1. The CDR3 sequence is 15 residues long. Looked up from germline, CDR1 is SGHNT and CDR2 is YYREEE (reference sequence). J lost 0 bases, V lost 4 bases, and 3 bases had no gene match. In DNA form, the CDR3 reads TGTGCCAGCAGCCGGACAGGGGGGATGAACACTGAAGCTTTCTTT. It translates to CASSRTGGMNTEAFF.

This clonotype was seen ten or more times. The chain joins TRBV6-1 to TRBJ2-7, with TRBD1 matching over 7 bases. The CDR3 loop spans 14 amino acids. Germline V gene lookup returns CDR1 MNHNS and CDR2 SASEGT. V lost 7 bases, J lost 6 bases, and 12 bases stayed unmatched. The CDR3 sequence: CASIRDSVLPEQYF. The DNA for the CDR3 is TGTGCCAGCATCCGGGACAGTGTCTTGCCCGAGCAGTACTTC.

This clonotype was detected ten times or more. The chain carries TRBV20-1 and TRBJ1-5, with 8 bases fitting TRBD1. Per the germline V gene, CDR1 is DFQATT and CDR2 is SNEGSKA (reference sequence). This CDR3 contains 15 residues. The V gene end was trimmed by 0 bases and the J gene end by 7 bases; junction bases not matched to a gene: 8. CDR3 bases: TGCAGTGCTAGAGATAGAGGACAGGGTAGGCAGCCCCAGCATTTT. This sequence encodes CSARDRGQGRQPQHF.

In this sample, this clonotype turned up many times. The chain couples TRBV30 to TRBJ2-2; D perhaps matches TRBD2 (5 bases). Trimming took 5 bases from V and 5 from J, leaving 21 bases between them. CDR3 length: 16 residues. The germline CDR1 and CDR2 sequences are GTSNPN and SVGIG (reference sequence). CDR3 in amino acids: CAWAGHNAPETGELFF. Written as DNA, the CDR3 is TGTGCCTGGGCGGGCCACAATGCCCCTGAAACCGGGGAGCTGTTTTTT.

This clonotype was detected a few times. This chain links TRBV19 with TRBJ2-7; D assignment may be TRBD1 or TRBD2 (5 bases each). CDR1 and CDR2 (germline): LNHDA, SQIVND (reference sequence). V dropped 5 bases and J dropped 6 bases, with 20 bases sitting between them. The CDR3 is 15 residues long. CDR3 sequence: CASSPGPVWGGEQYF. Here the CDR3 DNA reads TGTGCCAGTAGTCCGGGACCGGTATGGGGTGGCGAGCAGTACTTC. The variable domain in full, with the rest retrieved from reference TRBV19 and TRBJ2-7, is DGGITQSPKYLFRKEGQNVTLSCEQNLNHDAMYWYRQDPGQGLRLIYYSQIVNDFQKGDIAEGYSVSREKKESFPLTVTSAQKNPTAFYLCASSPGPVWGGEQYFGPGTRLTVT.

This clonotype appeared a few times. The V gene is TRBV5-6, the J gene TRBJ2-3; D possibly corresponds to TRBD2 (6 bases). V lost 1 base and J 2 bases, leaving 11 bases between the germline ends. The CDR3 loop spans 15 amino acids. Germline V CDR1 and CDR2: SGHDT, YYEEEE. CDR3 DNA: TGTGCCAGCAGCTTGTGGTGGGGGGACACAGATACGCAGTATTTT. Protein product: CASSLWWGDTDTQYF.

This clonotype was seen a handful of times. The rearrangement uses TRBV20-1 and TRBJ1-6, with D possibly matching TRBD1 (5 bases). The germline V gene has CDR1 DFQATT and CDR2 SNEGSKA (reference sequence). The V and J ends lost 5 bases and 7 bases respectively, with 15 bases between them. CDR3 length equals 14 residues. The CDR3 DNA reads as TGCAGTGCTCCCCTGGGACTGCTGAATTCACCCCTCCACTTT. It encodes CSAPLGLLNSPLHF.

This chain connects TRBV6-2 or TRBV6-3 to TRBJ2-1; no definite D call. The CDR3 consists of 15 residues. Germline V gives CDR1 MNHEY, CDR2 SVGEGT. V was shortened by 8 bases and J by 4 bases, with 18 bases between the two germline ends. CDR3 region: CASSRPAGLYNEQFF. The CDR3 DNA sequence: TGTGCCAGCTCTAGACCCGCCGGGCTTTACAATGAGCAGTTCTTC.

The sample holds a few counts of this clonotype. J is TRBJ2-1 and V is TRBV15; weak D call: TRBD2 (5 bases). The CDR3 totals 15 residues. Trimming took off 5 bases at V and 2 bases at J, with 13 bases between the two ends. Germline-derived CDR1 and CDR2 are LNHNV and YYDKDF (reference sequence). CDR3 in amino acids: CATSPRGLAYNEQFF. The CDR3 nucleotides read TGTGCCACCAGCCCACGAGGGTTAGCCTACAATGAGCAGTTCTTC. The full variable domain, with the rest looked up from reference TRBV15 and TRBJ2-1, is DAMVIQNPRYQVTQFGKPVTLSCSQTLNHNVMYWYQQKSSQAPKLLFHYYDKDFNNEADTPDNFQSRRPNTSFCFLDIRSPGLGDTAMYLCATSPRGLAYNEQFFGPGTRLTVL.

This clonotype was observed at least ten times. This chain connects TRBV7-3 to TRBJ2-1; D may be TRBD2 (6 bases). CDR1 and CDR2 from the germline V gene are SGHTA and FQGTGA. This CDR3 has 15 residues. Trimming shortened V by 2 bases and J by 8 bases, and 16 bases separated the two germline ends. The CDR3 DNA follows: TGTGCCAGCAGCTTACTGGGTACGGAGGGAGATGAGCAGTTCTTC. This sequence encodes CASSLLGTEGDEQFF. The whole variable domain, remainder taken from reference TRBV7-3 and TRBJ2-1, is GAGVSQTPSNKVTEKGKYVELRCDPISGHTALYWYRQSLGQGPEFLIYFQGTGAADDSGLPNDRFFAVRPEGSVSTLKIQRTERGDSAVYLCASSLLGTEGDEQFFGPGTRLTVL.

The sample holds a few counts of this clonotype. The chain joins TRBV12-3 or TRBV12-4 to TRBJ1-2, with D unclear. The V end was cut by 3 bases, the J end by 10 bases, with 6 bases between. The CDR3 is 10 amino acids. The CDR3 bases are TGTGCCAGCAGTTTTGGGTCCTACACCTTC. Translation gives CASSFGSYTF.

The V gene is TRBV28, the J gene TRBJ2-3; D is unresolved. The germline CDR1 and CDR2 sequences are MDHEN and SYDVKM. CDR3 size: 15 residues. Trimming stripped 2 bases from V and 7 bases from J, with 16 bases between. The CDR3 here is CASSLEDPGLYTQYF. CDR3 nucleotides: TGTGCCAGCAGTTTAGAGGATCCTGGGCTCTATACGCAGTATTTT.

This clonotype was observed a few times. A much larger clone lies one base from this, so it may be a read error. The chain recombines TRBV29-1 with TRBJ2-2, with 10 bases identical to TRBD1. Per the germline V gene, CDR1 is SQVTM and CDR2 is ANQGSEA. CDR3 size: 16 residues. The CDR3 DNA sequence: TGCAGCGTTGAAGATTGGGGACAGGGGAACGCCGGGGAGCTGTTTTTT. This sequence encodes CSVEDWGQGNAGELFF.

With respect to this clonotype: Sequence at one end of the junction differs from germline and may be a read error. The V gene is TRBV20-1, the J gene TRBJ2-7; no firm D call. Looked up from germline, CDR1 is DFQATT and CDR2 is SNEGSKA (reference sequence). The CDR3 runs 11 residues. The CDR3 loop is CSAGDNYEQYF. CDR3 DNA: TGCAGTGCTGGAGATAATTACGAGCAGTACTTC.

The sample holds a few counts of this clonotype. The chain couples TRBV24-1 to TRBJ2-2, with 8 positions matching TRBD1. Trimming cost V 1 base and J 5 bases; bases outside gene matches: 11. There are 18 residues in the CDR3. In germline, CDR1 is KGHDR, CDR2 SFDVKD. CDR3 coding DNA: TGTGCCACCAGTGATTTAGGGACAGGTTTTGACGTGACCGGGGAGCTGTTTTTT. Its translation is CATSDLGTGFDVTGELFF.

This clonotype was found a few times. The V and J genes are TRBV27 and TRBJ1-4; D may be TRBD1 (5 bases). With 7 bases removed from V and 4 bases from J, the gap between germline ends came to 16 bases. The germline V gene encodes CDR1 MNHEY and CDR2 SMNVEV (reference sequence). The CDR3 extends over 15 amino acids. CDR3 in DNA: TGTGCCAGCACCTTTGGGGGACCCAATAATGAAAAACTGTTTTTT. Its protein product is CASTFGGPNNEKLFF.

Worth noting for this clonotype: Possible read error: a much larger clone is one base away. The missing conserved phenylalanine or tryptophan at the end of this CDR3 makes a read error likely. This chain uses TRBV20-1 with TRBJ1-1; D not resolved. This CDR3 contains 14 residues. CDR1 and CDR2 from the germline V gene are DFQATT and SNEGSKA (reference sequence). Trimming left V 5 bases short and J 2 bases short, with 15 bases between. The DNA for the CDR3 is TGCAGTGCTCCGAATCTGGGAGAAAACACTGAAGCTTTCATT. Translating gives CSAPNLGENTEAFI.

This clonotype was observed many times. The chain uses TRBV28 and TRBJ2-7, with a possible D match to TRBD2 (7 bases). V was clipped by 5 bases and J by 7 bases, with 15 bases between them. The CDR3 is 13 amino acids. Germline-derived CDR1 and CDR2 are MDHEN and SYDVKM. The CDR3 DNA reads as TGTGCCAGCAGTGAAGGGGGGGTTGGAGAGCAGTACGTC. This gives the protein CASSEGGVGEQYV.

This clonotype was picked up a small number of times. The chain links TRBV11-2 to TRBJ1-3, with unresolved D. Germline V gene data show CDR1 as SGHAT and CDR2 as FQNNGV. The CDR3 contains 14 residues. Trimming took off 4 bases at V and 0 bases at J, with 7 bases between the two ends. CDR3 bases: TGTGCCAGCAGCTCGGCATACTCTGGAAACACCATATATTTT. Translating gives CASSSAYSGNTIYF. The whole variable domain, remainder taken from reference TRBV11-2 and TRBJ1-3, is EAGVAQSPRYKIIEKRQSVAFWCNPISGHATLYWYQQILGQGPKLLIQFQNNGVVDDSQLPKDRFSAERLKGVDSTLKIQPAKLEDSAVYLCASSSAYSGNTIYFGEGSWLTVV.

This clonotype was counted ten times or more. The V gene is TRBV11-3, the J gene TRBJ2-1; D gene ambiguous. Per the germline V gene, CDR1 is SGHNT and CDR2 is YENEEA. V dropped 5 bases and J dropped 9 bases, with 11 bases sitting between them. The CDR3 length is 12 residues. In DNA form, the CDR3 reads TGTGCCAGCAGCCCCCGGCTAGGTGAGCAGTTCTTC. This gives the protein CASSPRLGEQFF.

This clonotype showed up many times. V gene TRBV12-3 or TRBV12-4 combines with J gene TRBJ2-1; D remains ambiguous. This CDR3 region has 10 residues. V dropped 2 bases and J dropped 9 bases, with 2 bases sitting between them. The CDR3 bases are TGTGCCAGCAGTTTAAGTGAGCAGTTCTTC. It encodes CASSLSEQFF.

This clonotype has ten or more counts. The rearrangement joins TRBV18 to TRBJ2-3, with D unresolved. Per germline, CDR1 KGHSH and CDR2 LQKENI. Between the trimmed V and J ends, which lost 3 bases and 4 bases, there was a span of 11 bases. This CDR3 spans 14 amino acids. As DNA, the CDR3 is TGTGCCAGCTCACCCTTGCTAAAGGCAGATACGCAGTATTTT. Encoded protein: CASSPLLKADTQYF.

This clonotype has ten or more counts. The rearrangement joins TRBV7-9 to TRBJ2-1; D unclear. The CDR3 extends over 16 amino acids. The V gene lost 1 base and the J gene lost 4 bases, with 14 bases spanning the gap. The germline V gene has CDR1 SEHNR and CDR2 FQNEAQ (reference sequence). The CDR3 region is CASSLDRLAVYNEQFF. CDR3 nucleotides: TGTGCCAGCAGCTTAGATAGGCTGGCCGTGTACAATGAGCAGTTCTTC. The variable domain in full, completed from reference TRBV7-9 and TRBJ2-1, reads DTGVSQNPRHKITKRGQNVTFRCDPISEHNRLYWYRQTLGQGPEFLTYFQNEAQLEKSRLLSDRFSAERPKGSFSTLEIQRTEQGDSAMYLCASSLDRLAVYNEQFFGPGTRLTVL.

This clonotype occurred a few times. The V call is TRBV27, the J call TRBJ2-7; 9 nucleotides align to TRBD1. V was clipped by 6 bases and J by 5 bases; unmatched bases: 8. The germline V gene has CDR1 MNHEY and CDR2 SMNVEV (reference sequence). This CDR3 is built from 14 residues. The CDR3 coding sequence is TGTGCCAGCAGGCCGGGACAGGGTTTCGACGAGCAGTACTTC. It yields the protein CASRPGQGFDEQYF.

The rearrangement joins TRBV6-4 to TRBJ1-5, with D perhaps matching TRBD1 (5 bases). CDR1 MRHNA and CDR2 SNTAGT come from the germline V gene. V was clipped by 0 bases and J by 0 bases, with 30 bases between them. CDR3 length: 23 residues. Written as DNA, the CDR3 is TGTGCCAGCAGTGACTCGAAAGTGTCCAGGGTGGGTATCCCTCGGGGTAGCAATCAGCCCCAGCATTTT. As protein: CASSDSKVSRVGIPRGSNQPQHF.

This clonotype appeared many times. V is TRBV12-3 or TRBV12-4 and J is TRBJ1-3; TRBD1 might be the D (5 bases). The CDR3 totals 13 residues. The V end lost 3 bases, the J end lost 8 bases, and 11 bases lay between the germline ends. The CDR3 DNA is TGTGCCAGCAGTTTTGGCAGAGGGGACACCATATATTTT. Protein product: CASSFGRGDTIYF.

This chain connects TRBV4-1 to TRBJ2-5; 15 nucleotides match TRBD2. The germline gives CDR1 MGHRA, CDR2 YSYEKL. CDR3 length: 17 amino acids. V dropped 1 base and J dropped 5; count of bases not matched to a gene: 5. CDR3 protein: CASSQVGLAGGGETQYF. CDR3 DNA: TGCGCCAGCAGCCAAGTGGGACTAGCGGGGGGAGGTGAGACCCAGTACTTC.

This clonotype was seen repeatedly, ten times or more. This sequence joins TRBV6-2 or TRBV6-3 and TRBJ2-5, with 7 positions matching TRBD2. Germline-derived CDR1 and CDR2 are MNHEY and SVGEGT. The V and J ends lost 8 bases and 0 bases, in that order; junction bases with no gene match: 9. The CDR3 is made up of 15 amino acids. The CDR3 nucleotides read TGTGCCAGCGCCTCCGGGGGGTCGTACCAAGAGACCCAGTACTTC. As protein: CASASGGSYQETQYF.

The rearrangement uses TRBV4-2 and TRBJ2-1; 11 bases map to TRBD2. Germline values: CDR1 LGHNA, CDR2 YNFKEQ. After removal of 2 bases from V and 4 bases from J, the junction contained 1 base not matched to a gene. The CDR3 spans 15 residues. CDR3 DNA: TGTGCCAGCAGCCAACGACTAGCGGGGTACAATGAGCAGTTCTTC. The encoded protein is CASSQRLAGYNEQFF.

This clonotype was detected many times. The chain couples TRBV20-1 to TRBJ2-5, with a possible D match to TRBD2 (7 bases). From germline, CDR1 is DFQATT and CDR2 SNEGSKA (reference sequence). V lost 6 bases and J lost 2, with 19 bases in between. The CDR3 covers 15 residues. CDR3 amino acids: CSATGGGARQETQYF. The CDR3 DNA sequence: TGCAGTGCCACCGGAGGGGGGGCGAGGCAAGAGACCCAGTACTTC.